The source of this T cell receptor beta chain is a study of T cells in Graves' hyperthyroidism and ophthalmopathy. Trimming took 3 bases from V and 7 from J, leaving 12 bases between them. Germline lookup yields CDR1 DFQATT and CDR2 SNEGSKA (reference sequence). The CDR3 sequence is 12 residues long. Amplified TCR beta CDR3 regions came from RNA transcripts. First-round RT-PCR of the TCR CDR3 relied on the HTBI primer set. TCRdb recomputed calls from the multiplex PCR reads with MiXCR, one row per CDR3 protein. The profile shows roughly 500,000 distinct CDR3 sequences, more than 11% of them singletons.

The chain is built from TRBV20-1 and TRBJ1-1; D is undetermined. Sequenced: blood. The TCR sequence derives from a woman aged 30 to 39 with Graves' hyperthyroidism that later progressed to Graves' ophthalmopathy. The CDR3 bases are TGCAGTGCTAGGAAGGGTTTTTTTGAAGCTTTCTTT. Translating gives CSARKGFFEAFF.